This T cell receptor (beta chain) came from a study of blood T cell repertoires in COVID-19. Overall study: Acute-phase and convalescent COVID-19 samples originated in the United States, Italy and Spain. PBMCs, B-cell-depleted T cells, or T cells provided the cDNA or gDNA that made up the material.

V was cut by 8 bases and J by 15 bases, with 8 bases left in between. Germline V lookup: CDR1 MNHEY, CDR2 SMNVEV (reference sequence). The CDR3 has 8 amino acids. In Seattle, patients joined the study during active infection and were tracked longitudinally. Per the original data handling: From reference gene primer amplification, estimates of nucleated cell counts were derived. The table came from immunoSEQ multiplex PCR; TCRdb's copy has only in-frame clones and leaves some out. V and J calls and clone size follow that table, whereas D and trimming were derived from the DNA. There are 220,000 or so clones in the sample; 80% to 85% occur only once, and approximately 8% lies in the top ten.

The chain carries TRBV27 and TRBJ2-4; D call uncertain. The source of this sequence is a woman at least 80 years old with COVID-19, enrolled during active disease. Material for sequencing was peripheral blood. This chain's CDR3 is CASGPGYF. The CDR3 DNA follows: TGTGCCAGCGGTCCAGGGTACTTC.